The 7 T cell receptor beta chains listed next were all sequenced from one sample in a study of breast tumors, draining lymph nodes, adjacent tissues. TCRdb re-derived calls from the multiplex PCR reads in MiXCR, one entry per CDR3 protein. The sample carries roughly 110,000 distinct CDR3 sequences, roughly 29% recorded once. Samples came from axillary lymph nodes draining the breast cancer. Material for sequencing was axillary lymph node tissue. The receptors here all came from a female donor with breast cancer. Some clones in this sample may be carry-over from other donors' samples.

Here the CDR3 DNA reads TGTGCCACCGGGCAGGGCGCACATGGCTACACCTTC. As protein: CATGQGAHGYTF. J is TRBJ1-2 and V is TRBV24-1; possible D gene TRBD1, 5 bases. The germline gives CDR1 KGHDR, CDR2 SFDVKD. The CDR3 has 12 amino acids. V was trimmed by 9 bases and J by 6 bases, leaving 13 bases between them.

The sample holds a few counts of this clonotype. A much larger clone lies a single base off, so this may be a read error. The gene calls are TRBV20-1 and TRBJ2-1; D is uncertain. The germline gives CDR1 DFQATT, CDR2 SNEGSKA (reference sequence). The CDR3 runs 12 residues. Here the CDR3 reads CSARTPYNEPFF. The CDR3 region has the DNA TGCAGTGCTCGCACCCCCTACAATGAGCCGTTCTTC.

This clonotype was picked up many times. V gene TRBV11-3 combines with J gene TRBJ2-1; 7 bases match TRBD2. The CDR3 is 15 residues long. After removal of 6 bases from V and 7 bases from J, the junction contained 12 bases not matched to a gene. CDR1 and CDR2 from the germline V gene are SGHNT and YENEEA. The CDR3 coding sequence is TGTGCCAGCAGTCTTGGAGTAGCGGGCCGAAATGAGCAGTTCTTC. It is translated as CASSLGVAGRNEQFF.

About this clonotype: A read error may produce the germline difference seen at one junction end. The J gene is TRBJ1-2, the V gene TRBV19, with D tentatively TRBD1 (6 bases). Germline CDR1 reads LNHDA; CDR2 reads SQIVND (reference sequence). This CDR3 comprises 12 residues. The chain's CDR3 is CASSPQDSQKAF. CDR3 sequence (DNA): TGTGCCAGTAGCCCACAGGACAGCCAGAAAGCTTTC.

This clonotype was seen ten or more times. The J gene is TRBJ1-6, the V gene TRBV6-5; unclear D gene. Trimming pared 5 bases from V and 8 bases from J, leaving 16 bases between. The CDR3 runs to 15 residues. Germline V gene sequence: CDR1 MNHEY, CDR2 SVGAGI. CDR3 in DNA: TGTGCCAGCAGTCACCTCGGTCTCCACTATTCACCCCTCCACTTT. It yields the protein CASSHLGLHYSPLHF.

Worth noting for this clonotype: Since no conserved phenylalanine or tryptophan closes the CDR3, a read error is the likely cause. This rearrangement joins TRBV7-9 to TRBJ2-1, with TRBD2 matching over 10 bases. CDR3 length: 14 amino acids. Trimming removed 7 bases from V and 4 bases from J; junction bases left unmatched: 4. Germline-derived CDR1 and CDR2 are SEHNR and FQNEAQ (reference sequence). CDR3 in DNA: TGTGCCAGCACTAGCGGGAGAAAGTACAATGAGCAGTTCCTC. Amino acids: CASTSGRKYNEQFL.

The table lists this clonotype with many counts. The CDR3 DNA follows: TGTGCCAGCAGGCGGGATTTTCGGGAGCCCCAGCATTTT. This translates into CASRRDFREPQHF. The chain has TRBV6-5 and TRBJ1-5; no reliable D call. There are 13 residues in the CDR3. CDR1 is MNHEY and CDR2 is SVGAGI in the germline V gene. The V gene lost 6 bases and the J gene lost 8 bases, with 14 bases spanning the gap.